The clone carrying this TCR beta chain appeared a single time. TCR beta chains were sequenced at survey level with immunoSEQ. Only in-frame clones appear in the TCRdb table, and some are missing; sequencing was by immunoSEQ multiplex PCR. The repertoire consists of 60,000 to 75,000 clones, with just under 95% occurring once and the leading ten covering roughly 4%. This CDR3 has 15 amino acids. Trimming cost V 1 base and J 5 bases, with 9 bases left between them. Germline V CDR1 and CDR2: MNHNS, SASEGT. The TCR was taken from a man in his forties with rheumatoid arthritis. This sequence joins TRBV6-1 and TRBJ2-6; tentatively, D is TRBD2 (6 bases). Input material: PBMCs. CDR3 DNA: TGTGCCAGCAGTGAAGGGAGGGCCTGGGCCAACGTCCTGACTTTC. Amino acid sequence: CASSEGRAWANVLTF.